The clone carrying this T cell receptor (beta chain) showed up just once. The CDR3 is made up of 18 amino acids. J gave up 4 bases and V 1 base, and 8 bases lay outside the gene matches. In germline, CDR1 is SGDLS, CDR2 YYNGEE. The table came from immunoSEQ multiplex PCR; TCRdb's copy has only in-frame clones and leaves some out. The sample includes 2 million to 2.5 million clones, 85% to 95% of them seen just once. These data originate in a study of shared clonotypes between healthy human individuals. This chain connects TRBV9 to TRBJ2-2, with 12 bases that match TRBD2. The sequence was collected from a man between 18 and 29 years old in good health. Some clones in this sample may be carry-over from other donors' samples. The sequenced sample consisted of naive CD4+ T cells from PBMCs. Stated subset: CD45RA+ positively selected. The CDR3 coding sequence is TGTGCCAGCAGCGTACGCTCCCCGACTAGCGGGAGCACCGGGGAGCTGTTTTTT. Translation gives CASSVRSPTSGSTGELFF. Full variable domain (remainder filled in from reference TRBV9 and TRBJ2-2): DSGVTQTPKHLITATGQRVTLRCSPRSGDLSVYWYQQSLDQGLQFLIQYYNGEERAKGNILERFSAQQFPDLHSELNLSSLELGDSALYFCASSVRSPTSGSTGELFFGEGSRLTVL.